Sequencing of this T cell receptor (beta chain) was carried out in a study of cytomegalovirus exposure and HLA in healthy donors. Study-level results: The study recorded 160 or so TCR beta chains that were cytomegalovirus-associated.

A roughly 120-subject validation cohort, separate from the approximately 690-subject first cohort, supplied the donors. Only in-frame clones appear in the TCRdb table, and some are missing; sequencing was by immunoSEQ multiplex PCR. The sample lists 200,000 to 250,000 clones; approximately 83% were seen once. Comments on this clone: Its antigen remains unknown.

The germline CDR1 and CDR2 sequences are SQVTM and ANQGSEA. V was shortened by 6 bases and J by 8 bases, with 20 bases between the two germline ends. The CDR3 has 14 amino acids. The sample was PBMCs. The clonotype comes from a woman in her thirties in good health and CMV-seropositive. The V call is TRBV29-1, the J call TRBJ2-1; tentatively, D is TRBD2 (6 bases). The CDR3 loop is CSVEGRQGRDEQFF. DNA for the CDR3: TGCAGCGTGGAGGGCCGCCAGGGAAGGGATGAGCAGTTCTTC.